The 14 T cell receptor beta chains below were found in one sample sequenced in a study of response to subunit inactivated influenza vaccine. Via MiXCR, TCRdb re-called the RT-PCR reads, giving one row per CDR3 protein. Found here are about 700,000 distinct CDR3 sequences, around 14% of them singletons; the top ten hold approximately 7%. Sequencing used PBMCs from blood, obtained approximately 15 days before vaccination. These receptors came from a man aged 45-60 years who received an inactivated influenza vaccine.

CDR3 residues: CASSFSGGGTQETQYF. The CDR3 nucleotides are TGCGCCAGCAGCTTCTCCGGGGGCGGCACCCAAGAGACCCAGTACTTC. V gene TRBV5-1 combines with J gene TRBJ2-5; D is perhaps TRBD1 or TRBD2 (6 bases each). CDR1 SGHRS and CDR2 YFSETQ come from the germline V gene. The V end was cut by 2 bases, the J end by 1 base, with 15 bases between. CDR3 size: 16 residues.

The rearrangement uses TRBV5-1 and TRBJ1-5, with D possibly TRBD1 on 5 matching bases. This CDR3 comprises 14 residues. Germline-derived CDR1 and CDR2 are SGHRS and YFSETQ. V was cut by 3 bases and J by 3 bases, with 10 bases left in between. CDR3 bases: TGCGCCAGCAGCTCGGGGGAGGCCAATCAGCCCCAGCATTTT. This sequence encodes CASSSGEANQPQHF.

This clonotype was counted between two and nine times. The chain employs TRBV28 and TRBJ1-1; D gene unclear. Germline-derived CDR1 and CDR2 are MDHEN and SYDVKM. This CDR3 comprises 12 residues. Trimming left V 6 bases short and J 10 bases short, with 15 bases between. DNA for the CDR3: TGTGCCAGCAGACGAGTTTCCCAGGCAGCTTTCTTT. As protein: CASRRVSQAAFF.

There are a few counts of this clonotype. The chain joins TRBV5-1 to TRBJ2-4, with D maybe TRBD2 (6 bases). The V end was cut by 3 bases, the J end by 5 bases, with 15 bases between. The CDR3 is made up of 15 amino acids. The germline V gene has CDR1 SGHRS and CDR2 YFSETQ. The CDR3 DNA follows: TGCGCCAGCAGCTCACTAGGGTCGGGGGAAAACATTCAGTACTTC. It yields the protein CASSSLGSGENIQYF.

This clonotype was detected a few times. The chain carries TRBV10-2 and TRBJ2-1; TRBD2 aligns across 7 bases. Germline CDR1 and CDR2: WSHSY and SAAADI. The V and J ends lost 1 base and 4 bases, in that order; junction bases with no gene match: 4. This CDR3 has 15 residues. As DNA, the CDR3 is TGCGCCAGCAGTGAGTGGGCTAGCGGTTACAATGAGCAGTTCTTC. Protein: CASSEWASGYNEQFF.

This chain connects TRBV5-1 to TRBJ1-4; a weak D match, TRBD1 (6 bases). V lost 4 bases and J lost 2, with 9 bases in between. CDR1 is SGHRS and CDR2 is YFSETQ in the germline V gene. The CDR3 totals 14 residues. CDR3 protein: CASSITGTNEKLFF. The CDR3 region has the DNA TGCGCCAGCAGCATCACAGGGACTAATGAAAAACTGTTTTTT.

The table lists this clonotype with a few counts. The rearrangement links TRBV20-1 to TRBJ2-3; 8 nucleotides align to TRBD2. The CDR3 covers 15 residues. J gave up 6 bases and V 1 base, and 9 bases lay outside the gene matches. Germline loops: CDR1 DFQATT, CDR2 SNEGSKA (reference sequence). CDR3: CSARGTGLGYDTQYF. CDR3 nucleotide sequence: TGCAGTGCTAGAGGGACGGGACTAGGCTACGATACGCAGTATTTT.

This chain joins TRBV5-4 and TRBJ2-7; tentatively, D is TRBD1 (6 bases). Per the germline V gene, CDR1 is SGHNT and CDR2 is YYREEE (reference sequence). The germline V and J ends were trimmed by 3 bases and 5 bases, with 18 bases remaining between them. The CDR3 is 15 residues long. The CDR3 here is CASSSGQMQVDEQYF. In DNA form, the CDR3 reads TGTGCCAGCAGCTCCGGACAGATGCAAGTTGACGAGCAGTACTTC.

The table lists this clonotype with a few counts. The CDR3 region has the DNA TGTGCCTGGAGTGCCTCTAGCGGGAGCTCCGGGGAGCTGTTTTTT. Translated, it gives CAWSASSGSSGELFF. This chain connects TRBV30 to TRBJ2-2, with TRBD2 identical over 10 bases. Germline V lookup: CDR1 GTSNPN, CDR2 SVGIG (reference sequence). Trimming at V came to 1 base and at J to 6 bases, leaving 5 bases not matched to a gene. This CDR3 has 15 amino acids.

The chain recombines TRBV10-3 with TRBJ2-3, with TRBD1 matching 8 bases. This CDR3 spans 15 amino acids. Per germline, CDR1 ENHRY and CDR2 SYGVKD. After removal of 10 bases from V and 2 bases from J, the junction contained 11 bases not matched to a gene. Here the CDR3 reads CATSGTGSYTDTQYF. The CDR3 DNA sequence: TGTGCCACCTCCGGGACAGGATCGTACACAGATACGCAGTATTTT.

This clonotype was seen a few times. This chain joins TRBV7-2 and TRBJ2-1; no definite D call. V lost 2 bases to trimming and J lost 0 bases, with 11 bases between them. Per the germline V gene, CDR1 is SGHTA and CDR2 is FQGNSA. The CDR3 runs 16 residues. CDR3 region: CASSLQNPSSYNEQFF. In DNA form, the CDR3 reads TGTGCCAGCAGCTTACAAAATCCGAGCTCCTACAATGAGCAGTTCTTC. The full variable domain, completed using reference TRBV7-2 and TRBJ2-1, is GAGVSQSPSNKVTEKGKDVELRCDPISGHTALYWYRQSLGQGLEFLIYFQGNSAPDKSGLPSDRFSAERTGGSVSTLTIQRTQQEDSAVYLCASSLQNPSSYNEQFFGPGTRLTVL.

This chain connects TRBV20-1 to TRBJ2-5; 11 nucleotides match TRBD2. The CDR3 spans 16 residues. The germline gives CDR1 DFQATT, CDR2 SNEGSKA (reference sequence). The junction had 9 bases not matched to a gene; V was cut back by 4 bases and J by 2 bases. CDR3 in amino acids: CSANGLAGGLQETQYF. The CDR3 DNA reads as TGCAGTGCTAACGGGCTAGCGGGAGGTTTACAAGAGACCCAGTACTTC.

This chain links TRBV20-1 with TRBJ1-5, with TRBD1 matching over 7 bases. J gave up 2 bases and V 5 bases, and 12 bases lay outside the gene matches. Germline V gene sequence: CDR1 DFQATT, CDR2 SNEGSKA (reference sequence). The CDR3 spans 16 residues. The CDR3 reads CSAHNRQGTGNQPQHF. The CDR3 nucleotides read TGCAGTGCTCATAATCGACAGGGAACAGGCAATCAGCCCCAGCATTTT.

This clonotype has a count of ten or more. The chain is built from TRBV27 and TRBJ1-2; D remains ambiguous. Germline V gene lookup returns CDR1 MNHEY and CDR2 SMNVEV (reference sequence). The CDR3 length is 14 residues. The germline V and J ends were trimmed by 6 bases and 2 bases, with 13 bases remaining between them. The CDR3 sequence: CASRKRTGNYGYTF. The CDR3 DNA reads TGTGCCAGCAGAAAACGGACGGGAAACTATGGCTACACCTTC.